The clone carrying this T cell receptor beta chain was observed at least ten times. This sample was included in a study of regulatory T cells in long-lasting Graves disease. Study summary: Positive TSH receptor antibodies alongside over 5 years of antithyroid drugs were what marked Graves' disease as persistent.

Germline values: CDR1 MDHEN, CDR2 SYDVKM. V gave up 6 bases and J gave up 7 bases; unmatched junction bases: 12. This CDR3 spans 15 amino acids. Noted time point: persistent/refractory GD, antithyroid drugs over 5 years with positive TRAb. PBMCs provided the RNA from which the TCR library was made. Library construction for TCR beta used iRepertoire HTBI primers and Arm-PCR of CDR3 regions. In TCRdb, the multiplex PCR reads were re-called with MiXCR into one record per CDR3 protein. The sample includes approximately 290,000 distinct CDR3 sequences, 22% of them seen just once. This clonotype was sampled from a female donor with Graves disease. Sequencing used peripheral blood mononuclear cells (PBMCs), obtained when the disease was refractory, from a patient treated with antithyroid drugs. The chain is built from TRBV28 and TRBJ1-5, with 7 bases matching TRBD1. As DNA, the CDR3 is TGTGCCAGCAGGACCCCCGAGGGAGGGGGCCAGCCCCAGCATTTT. Protein product: CASRTPEGGGQPQHF.